The TCR beta chain under discussion was sequenced for a study of breast tumors, draining lymph nodes, adjacent tissues. Study-wide findings and caveats: Luminal-like breast cancer showed significantly higher tumor–nontumor repertoire similarity than basal-like. That most tumor T cells come from lymph nodes remained unproven.

Comments on this clonotype: Its target is unknown.

Samples came from axillary lymph nodes draining the breast cancer. TCRdb fed the multiplex PCR reads into MiXCR, producing one record per CDR3 protein. The data contain approximately 230,000 distinct CDR3 sequences, nearly 35% of them singletons. Looked up from germline, CDR1 is KGHDR and CDR2 is SFDVKD. There are 15 residues in the CDR3. The V and J ends lost 4 bases and 11 bases, in that order; junction bases with no gene match: 10. The specimen sequenced was axillary lymph node tissue. This rearrangement joins TRBV24-1 to TRBJ1-5; TRBD1 matches 10 bases. This TCR was recovered from a female donor with breast cancer. Some clones in this sample may be carry-over from other donors' samples. The CDR3 DNA reads as TGTGCCACCAGTGAGCCCGGGACAGGGGTGTGGGCCCAGCATTTT. Encoded protein: CATSEPGTGVWAQHF.